The rows below give T cell receptor beta chains drawn from one sample of a study of CD8 T cells in Susac syndrome. TCRdb reprocessed the immunoSEQ multiplex PCR reads via MiXCR and lists one record per CDR3 protein. This sample has 92,000 or so distinct CDR3 sequences, with roughly 95% found just once. Source material: CD8+ T cells from PBMCs. Receptors were obtained from a human donor with Susac syndrome. Each CDR3 is given with its conserved first and last residue. The D gene is left open where the match is weak. The listing skips clone size in some rows; elsewhere it reads once, few, many or a size class.

clone_size,v_call,j_call,d_call,cdr3_length,cdr3_nt,cdr3_aa
-,TRBV30,TRBJ2-3,-,12,TGTGCCTGGAGTGTACTTGGGGATACGCAGTATTTT,CAWSVLGDTQYF
-,TRBV20-1,TRBJ1-1,-,15,TGCAGTGCTAGCTCTCGGGCGGACTCCGGCACTGAAGCTTTCTTT,CSASSRADSGTEAFF
-,TRBV30,TRBJ2-7,-,13,TGTGCCTGGACGACAGGAGTCGCCTACGAGCAGTACTTC,CAWTTGVAYEQYF
-,TRBV27,TRBJ1-1,-,14,TGTGCCAGCAGTTTATCGGGGGGGCCGGAGCGAGCTTTCTTT,CASSLSGGPERAFF
once,TRBV11-1,TRBJ2-1,TRBD2,16,TGTGCCAGCAGGAGCGGGGGGGCCGAAACCTACAATGAGCAGTTCTTC,CASRSGGAETYNEQFF
-,TRBV6-5,TRBJ2-1,-,14,TGTGCCAGCAGTTACTACTCTAGCTCCAATGAGCAGTTCTTC,CASSYYSSSNEQFF
-,TRBV20-1,TRBJ1-1,-,15,TGCAGTGCTAGAGAACAGGGCCAAATGAACACTGAAGCTTTCTTT,CSAREQGQMNTEAFF
-,TRBV23-1,TRBJ2-2,TRBD1,15,TGCGCCAGCATCCCAACAGGGGTAGGAACCGGGGAGCTGTTTTTT,CASIPTGVGTGELFF
-,TRBV6-6,TRBJ1-5,TRBD1,16,TGTGCCAGCAATCAAGGACAGGGGTATAGCAATCAGCCCCAGCATTTT,CASNQGQGYSNQPQHF
once,TRBV6-2/TRBV6-3,TRBJ1-1,-,15,TGTGCCAGCAGTCACCAGGACGAGGGGAACACTGAAGCTTTCTTT,CASSHQDEGNTEAFF
-,TRBV30,TRBJ1-2,TRBD1,15,TGTGCCTGGAGCTTACAGGGGGGGATACTCTATGGCTACACCTTC,CAWSLQGGILYGYTF
-,TRBV29-1,TRBJ2-7,-,14,TGCAGCGTCGGAGGATCTAGAGGCTCCTACGAGCAGTACTTC,CSVGGSRGSYEQYF
few,TRBV6-4,TRBJ2-1,TRBD2,14,TGTGCCAGCAGCGTAGCGGGGGGGAGGAATGAGCAGTTCTTC,CASSVAGGRNEQFF
few,TRBV5-1,TRBJ1-1,TRBD1,15,TGTGCCAGCTCACCACGACAGGGTTTGAACACTGAAGCTTTCTTT,CASSPRQGLNTEAFF
-,TRBV3-1,TRBJ1-5,TRBD1,14,TGTGCCAGCAGCGCCGGACAGGGGAATCAGCCCCAGCATTTT,CASSAGQGNQPQHF
-,TRBV10-3,TRBJ2-7,-,13,TGTGCCATCAGTGATGCAGGGCCTTACGAGCAGTACTTC,CAISDAGPYEQYF
-,TRBV25-1,TRBJ2-7,-,14,TGTGCCAGCAGACCGTCTGAGGGGATCTACGAGCAGTACTTC,CASRPSEGIYEQYF
-,TRBV19,TRBJ2-5,-,15,TGTGCCAGTAGTCGGCGGTCGGCCCCCCAAGAGACCCAGTACTTC,CASSRRSAPQETQYF
once,TRBV9,TRBJ2-7,-,13,TGTGCCAGCAGCTCCGGGACCCCCTACGAGCAGTACTTC,CASSSGTPYEQYF
-,TRBV4-1,TRBJ2-1,-,14,TGCGCCAGCAGCCAAGGGGGGGGGCCCTCAGGGCAGTTCTTC,CASSQGGGPSGQFF
-,TRBV20-1,TRBJ2-4,TRBD2,13,TGCAGTGCCATGCGGGGGAGTAGAAACATTCAGTACTTC,CSAMRGSRNIQYF
once,TRBV7-9,TRBJ2-1,TRBD2,13,TGTGCCAGCAGCTTAGGGACTAGCGGAAAGCAGTTCTTC,CASSLGTSGKQFF
-,TRBV11-2,TRBJ2-3,-,16,TGTGCCAGCAGCTTCGATCCGGAGACTAGCACAGATACGCAGTATTTT,CASSFDPETSTDTQYF
-,TRBV9,TRBJ2-3,-,14,TGTGCCAGCAGCGTAGGGGGGTTCGGCGATACGCAGTATTTT,CASSVGGFGDTQYF
-,TRBV27,TRBJ1-5,-,14,TGTGCCAGCAGTACCGGGACAATCAATCAGCCCCAGCATTTT,CASSTGTINQPQHF
-,TRBV7-9,TRBJ1-1,TRBD1,15,TGTGCCAGCAGCTTAACAGGACAGGCAAACACTGAAGCTTTCTTT,CASSLTGQANTEAFF
-,TRBV27,TRBJ2-7,-,14,TGTGCCAGCAGTTCAGGGACGGCAGGGCTGTGGCAGTACTTC,CASSSGTAGLWQYF
-,TRBV18,TRBJ2-3,-,17,TGTGCCAGCTCACAAAGTACCGTGTTGGAATCGACAGATACGCAGTATTTT,CASSQSTVLESTDTQYF
-,TRBV5-1,TRBJ2-6,TRBD1,18,TGCGCCAGCAGCTTGTCGGGACAGACGAGCTCTGGGGCCAACGTCCTGACTTTC,CASSLSGQTSSGANVLTF
-,TRBV20-1,TRBJ1-5,-,13,TGCAGTGCCGATGAGATCGCTGGTCAGCCCCAGCATTTT,CSADEIAGQPQHF
-,TRBV20-1,TRBJ1-2,TRBD1,14,TGCAGTGCTAGAGTACAGGGGGAGCACTATGGCTACACCTTC,CSARVQGEHYGYTF
once,TRBV12-3/TRBV12-4,TRBJ1-1,TRBD1,14,TGTGCCAGCAATGGGACAGGGGTGAACACTGAAGCTTTCTTT,CASNGTGVNTEAFF
once,TRBV19,TRBJ2-1,TRBD1,16,TGTGCCAGTAGTATACTAGGACAGGCAATCATCAATGAGCAGTTCTTC,CASSILGQAIINEQFF
once,TRBV29-1,TRBJ2-7,-,12,TGCAGCGTTGAAGAGGAGGGGAACGAGCAGTACTTC,CSVEEEGNEQYF
-,TRBV6-2/TRBV6-3,TRBJ2-6,TRBD1,17,TGTGCCAGCAGTTACAACGCAGGGGGCCCTGGGGCCAACGTCCTGACTTTC,CASSYNAGGPGANVLTF
-,TRBV20-1,TRBJ2-5,-,14,TGCAGTGCCTGGAGCAGGGGGGGCGGGGAGACCCAGTACTTC,CSAWSRGGGETQYF
-,TRBV12-3/TRBV12-4,TRBJ1-5,-,15,TGTGCCAGCAGTTTTAACAGGGTAACAGGACAGCCCCAGCATTTT,CASSFNRVTGQPQHF